Listed below are T cell receptor beta chains from one sample, sequenced in a study of identical twins. TCRdb independently ran MiXCR on the 5' RACE reads; one entry per CDR3 protein. The sample yields under 900,000 distinct CDR3 sequences, 9% to 15% seen once. These data also featured in a second study, about yellow fever vaccine responses in identical twins.

The sequenced material came from PBMCs. Receptors were obtained from a young woman in good health. Both conserved end residues are trimmed from each CDR3. Fields, in order: V gene, J gene, CDR3 protein.

v_call: TRBV20-1; j_call: TRBJ1-1; cdr3_aa: SASGPDRVEAF
v_call: TRBV6-5; j_call: TRBJ2-6; cdr3_aa: ASSYSTGGPGANVLT
v_call: TRBV14; j_call: TRBJ2-7; cdr3_aa: ASSQDLGLAGGGINEQY
v_call: TRBV14; j_call: TRBJ2-7; cdr3_aa: ASSSRRDLPYEQY
v_call: TRBV7-3; j_call: TRBJ2-3; cdr3_aa: ASSRGATSTDTQY
v_call: TRBV7-9; j_call: TRBJ1-2; cdr3_aa: ASSPRDNYGYT
v_call: TRBV2; j_call: TRBJ2-5; cdr3_aa: ATVRGGKETQY
v_call: TRBV28; j_call: TRBJ2-7; cdr3_aa: ASSLTVSSYEQY
v_call: TRBV7-3; j_call: TRBJ2-2; cdr3_aa: ASSSAGLAGGGELF
v_call: TRBV4-1; j_call: TRBJ2-1; cdr3_aa: ASSQVSSGREGYEQF
v_call: TRBV7-8; j_call: TRBJ2-1; cdr3_aa: ASSYQGFREQF
v_call: TRBV15; j_call: TRBJ2-7; cdr3_aa: ATSRGGGSYEQY
v_call: TRBV12-3/TRBV12-4; j_call: TRBJ1-3; cdr3_aa: ASSLRGLGNTIY
v_call: TRBV2; j_call: TRBJ1-5; cdr3_aa: ASTPDSSNQPQH
v_call: TRBV20-1; j_call: TRBJ1-4; cdr3_aa: SAREQGELHEKLF
v_call: TRBV29-1; j_call: TRBJ2-1; cdr3_aa: SVDGTRLAGGDNEQF
v_call: TRBV27; j_call: TRBJ2-1; cdr3_aa: ASSLYLASGKGGQF
v_call: TRBV10-3; j_call: TRBJ2-3; cdr3_aa: AIRAQGAYDTQY
v_call: TRBV19; j_call: TRBJ2-7; cdr3_aa: ASSNTGGNVYEQY
v_call: TRBV11-2; j_call: TRBJ2-1; cdr3_aa: ASSSGTSGEF
v_call: TRBV11-2; j_call: TRBJ1-2; cdr3_aa: ASSLGGQYGYT
v_call: TRBV12-3/TRBV12-4; j_call: TRBJ2-1; cdr3_aa: ASSFEGLAGGREQF
v_call: TRBV12-3/TRBV12-4; j_call: TRBJ2-1; cdr3_aa: ASSSWTLENEQF
v_call: TRBV5-5; j_call: TRBJ2-1; cdr3_aa: ASSLPLTRASNEQF
v_call: TRBV10-3; j_call: TRBJ2-1; cdr3_aa: AISELAGVNEQF
v_call: TRBV5-6; j_call: TRBJ2-1; cdr3_aa: ASSLVQDSGGEQF
v_call: TRBV15; j_call: TRBJ1-1; cdr3_aa: ATSRDQRDGTEAF
v_call: TRBV7-8; j_call: TRBJ2-1; cdr3_aa: ASSSSGQDYNEQF
v_call: TRBV19; j_call: TRBJ1-2; cdr3_aa: ASSMSWGVDYGYT
v_call: TRBV6-5; j_call: TRBJ2-7; cdr3_aa: ASSYRPDRGSYEQY
v_call: TRBV6-2/TRBV6-3; j_call: TRBJ2-1; cdr3_aa: ASSYSQQPAGVLF
v_call: TRBV5-5; j_call: TRBJ2-1; cdr3_aa: ASSPRTGLGNEQF
v_call: TRBV29-1; j_call: TRBJ2-7; cdr3_aa: SARAQPPPYEQY
v_call: TRBV20-1; j_call: TRBJ2-6; cdr3_aa: SASTSAGANVLT
v_call: TRBV5-1; j_call: TRBJ2-3; cdr3_aa: ASSLVLAETDTQY
v_call: TRBV29-1; j_call: TRBJ2-3; cdr3_aa: SVGSAHTDTQY
v_call: TRBV7-9; j_call: TRBJ2-7; cdr3_aa: ASSPSGTQRREQY
v_call: TRBV5-1; j_call: TRBJ1-4; cdr3_aa: ASSFDPNEKLF
v_call: TRBV7-9; j_call: TRBJ1-6; cdr3_aa: ASSLIQSSYNSPLH
v_call: TRBV27; j_call: TRBJ1-2; cdr3_aa: ASSPAGHNYGYT
v_call: TRBV20-1; j_call: TRBJ1-5; cdr3_aa: SAADNQPQH
v_call: TRBV6-5; j_call: TRBJ2-2; cdr3_aa: ASSLLGTSGSLGTGELF
v_call: TRBV11-1; j_call: TRBJ2-1; cdr3_aa: ASSSMLRGLAGVGYNEQF
v_call: TRBV12-3/TRBV12-4; j_call: TRBJ2-1; cdr3_aa: ASSLALVESSLQF
v_call: TRBV18; j_call: TRBJ2-3; cdr3_aa: ASSPRTTRTETQY
v_call: TRBV18; j_call: TRBJ2-1; cdr3_aa: ASSTYRASGGGNEQF
v_call: TRBV3-1; j_call: TRBJ1-1; cdr3_aa: ASSQGRMNTEAF